These T cell receptor beta chains were read from a single sample in a study of blood T cells in healthy people across ages. TCRdb itself ran the 5' RACE reads through MiXCR, one entry per CDR3 protein. The top ten hold around 23% of the sample, which has around 600,000 distinct CDR3 sequences, more than 45% seen once. The sequenced sample was blood. The receptor source for this set is a man aged 80 or over in good health. Both conserved end residues are part of each CDR3. The order of the fields is V gene, clone size, CDR3 length, D gene, J gene, CDR3 DNA, CDR3 protein. A D gene is named only where the DNA matches it firmly. Size values are once, few and many counts, or a class for expanded clones, and some rows have none.

V: TRBV9
size: .
length: 16
D: .
J: TRBJ1-2
DNA: TGTGCCAGCAGCCCCCAGTCGGGCCTCATAACCTATGGCTACACCTTC
CDR3: CASSPQSGLITYGYTF

V: TRBV10-3
size: .
length: 15
D: TRBD1
J: TRBJ1-4
DNA: TGTGCCATCAGCAACGCCGGGACAGGACGCGAAAAACTGTTTTTT
CDR3: CAISNAGTGREKLFF

V: TRBV12-3/TRBV12-4
size: .
length: 13
D: .
J: TRBJ2-7
DNA: TGTGCCAGCGGCGCCTCGGGCCTTAACGAGCAGTACTTC
CDR3: CASGASGLNEQYF

V: TRBV7-9
size: few
length: 17
D: .
J: TRBJ2-3
DNA: TGTGCCAGCACCGAAGGTGGGGGGATTCTAGGAACAGATACGCAGTATTTT
CDR3: CASTEGGGILGTDTQYF

V: TRBV7-9
size: .
length: 17
D: TRBD2
J: TRBJ2-3
DNA: TGTGCCAGCAGCCGAGACAGCGGGAGTTGGGGCACAGATACGCAGTATTTT
CDR3: CASSRDSGSWGTDTQYF

V: TRBV7-2
size: once
length: 13
D: .
J: TRBJ1-2
DNA: TGTGCCAGCAGCCAATACCCACAGGGTGGCTACACCTTC
CDR3: CASSQYPQGGYTF

V: TRBV7-2
size: .
length: 13
D: .
J: TRBJ1-2
DNA: TGTGCCAGCAGCCCGCCCGTTAACTATGGCTACACCTTC
CDR3: CASSPPVNYGYTF

V: TRBV20-1
size: .
length: 14
D: TRBD2
J: TRBJ2-1
DNA: TGCAGTGGGCGGGGCGGGAGCTCCTACAATGAGCAGTTCTTC
CDR3: CSGRGGSSYNEQFF

V: TRBV10-3
size: .
length: 19
D: .
J: TRBJ2-1
DNA: TGTGCCATCAGTGAGGGGGCAGGGTACAGGAATTCACCCTACAATGAGCAGTTCTTC
CDR3: CAISEGAGYRNSPYNEQFF

V: TRBV5-1
size: .
length: 14
D: TRBD2
J: TRBJ2-3
DNA: TGCGCCAGCAGCTTGGTAGCGGGGACAGATACGCAGTATTTT
CDR3: CASSLVAGTDTQYF

V: TRBV20-1
size: .
length: 13
D: TRBD1
J: TRBJ2-7
DNA: TGCAGTGCTAGAGGTTCAGGGGGATTCGAGCAGTACTTC
CDR3: CSARGSGGFEQYF

V: TRBV20-1
size: .
length: 16
D: .
J: TRBJ2-1
DNA: TGCAGTGCGGAGCTGATTAGCGGAAGCTCCTACAATGAGCAGTTCTTC
CDR3: CSAELISGSSYNEQFF

V: TRBV20-1
size: few
length: 14
D: TRBD2
J: TRBJ2-7
DNA: TGCAGTGCTAGAGTGGGGACTAGAAGAGACGAGCAGTACTTC
CDR3: CSARVGTRRDEQYF

V: TRBV27
size: .
length: 17
D: TRBD2
J: TRBJ2-3
DNA: TGTGCCAGCAGTTTATATGAACTAGCGGGAGTCACAGATACGCAGTATTTT
CDR3: CASSLYELAGVTDTQYF

V: TRBV20-1
size: .
length: 12
D: .
J: TRBJ2-1
DNA: TGCAGTGCTAGAGAGGGCGGGGACCTTGGGTTCTTC
CDR3: CSAREGGDLGFF

V: TRBV4-3
size: .
length: 15
D: TRBD2
J: TRBJ2-3
DNA: TGCGCCAGCAGCCAGGCCTCCGCGGGGGGAGGCACGCAGTATTTT
CDR3: CASSQASAGGGTQYF

V: TRBV28
size: few
length: 15
D: .
J: TRBJ2-1
DNA: TGTGCCAGCAGTTTAAGGGGGGAGGTTAGGAATGAGCAGTTCTTC
CDR3: CASSLRGEVRNEQFF

V: TRBV6-6
size: few
length: 14
D: .
J: TRBJ1-3
DNA: TGTGCCAGCAGTGACCCTAGCTCTGGAAACACCATATATTTT
CDR3: CASSDPSSGNTIYF

V: TRBV4-1
size: .
length: 17
D: TRBD2
J: TRBJ2-3
DNA: TGCGCCAGCAGCCAAGAAAGGGCGGGGGGAGGAGCAGATACGCAGTATTTT
CDR3: CASSQERAGGGADTQYF

V: TRBV29-1
size: .
length: 12
D: .
J: TRBJ1-1
DNA: TGCAGCGTGAGAGGGGGGGGGAATAGAGCTTTCTTT
CDR3: CSVRGGGNRAFF

V: TRBV6-6
size: .
length: 14
D: .
J: TRBJ2-1
DNA: TGTGCCAGCAGAAACGGGCCGACCGGCAATGAGCAGTTCTTC
CDR3: CASRNGPTGNEQFF

V: TRBV6-5
size: many
length: 15
D: TRBD2
J: TRBJ2-1
DNA: TGTGCCAGCAAACTCTGGACTAGCGGGAACGATGAGCAGTTCTTC
CDR3: CASKLWTSGNDEQFF

V: TRBV4-3
size: .
length: 14
D: .
J: TRBJ2-1
DNA: TGCGCCAGCAGCCAACGGATAGCCTACAATGAGCAGTTCTTC
CDR3: CASSQRIAYNEQFF

V: TRBV7-2
size: many
length: 15
D: .
J: TRBJ2-4
DNA: TGTGCCAGCAGCACTAACCTGGGGGTTGGAAACATTCAGTACTTC
CDR3: CASSTNLGVGNIQYF

V: TRBV7-9
size: .
length: 14
D: TRBD2
J: TRBJ2-7
DNA: TGTGCCAGCAGCCCTCTAGCGGGAGCGGCTGAGCAGTACTTC
CDR3: CASSPLAGAAEQYF

V: TRBV7-9
size: .
length: 16
D: .
J: TRBJ2-7
DNA: TGTGCCAGCAGCAAAGTGGGGACAAGACCACTCTTCCAGCAGTACTTC
CDR3: CASSKVGTRPLFQQYF

V: TRBV6-5
size: many
length: 15
D: TRBD2
J: TRBJ2-5
DNA: TGTGCCAGCACCCCCGCGGGCGGGAGACAAGAGACCCAGTACTTC
CDR3: CASTPAGGRQETQYF

V: TRBV7-2
size: few
length: 14
D: TRBD1
J: TRBJ1-2
DNA: TGTGCCAGCAGCTTAGCAGGGGGCAGCTATGGCTACACCTTC
CDR3: CASSLAGGSYGYTF

V: TRBV6-2/TRBV6-3
size: once
length: 15
D: TRBD2
J: TRBJ2-1
DNA: TGTGCCAGCAGGCCTAGACTAGCGGGCTACAATGAGCAGTTCTTC
CDR3: CASRPRLAGYNEQFF

V: TRBV15
size: .
length: 15
D: TRBD1
J: TRBJ2-7
DNA: TGTGCCACCAGCAGAGATAACAGGGGGTCCTACGAGCAGTACTTC
CDR3: CATSRDNRGSYEQYF

V: TRBV4-3
size: few
length: 15
D: .
J: TRBJ1-2
DNA: TGCGCCAGCAGCCAAGATCAGGGCGGGCGGTGGGGCTACACCTTC
CDR3: CASSQDQGGRWGYTF

V: TRBV5-1
size: .
length: 14
D: TRBD1
J: TRBJ2-5
DNA: TGCGCCAGCAGCGCGGACAGGGTGGGTGAGACCCAGTACTTC
CDR3: CASSADRVGETQYF

V: TRBV7-9
size: once
length: 15
D: .
J: TRBJ2-7
DNA: TGTGCCGGCAGCTTAGACAGCTGGAGCCAAGACGAGCAGTACTTC
CDR3: CAGSLDSWSQDEQYF

V: TRBV2
size: few
length: 15
D: TRBD1
J: TRBJ2-7
DNA: TGTGCCAGCAGTGATACGGGGACAGGGGACTACGAGCAGTACTTC
CDR3: CASSDTGTGDYEQYF

V: TRBV10-3
size: few
length: 12
D: .
J: TRBJ2-3
DNA: TGTGCCATCAGGGACAGCGAGGATACGCAGTATTTT
CDR3: CAIRDSEDTQYF

V: TRBV7-2
size: .
length: 12
D: .
J: TRBJ2-3
DNA: TGTGCCAGCAGCCCCCAGGAAGATACGCAGTATTTT
CDR3: CASSPQEDTQYF

V: TRBV5-1
size: few
length: 12
D: .
J: TRBJ2-7
DNA: TGCGCCAGCAGCTGGGGGCAAGGAGAGCAGTACTTC
CDR3: CASSWGQGEQYF

V: TRBV5-1
size: .
length: 16
D: .
J: TRBJ2-7
DNA: TGCGCCAGCAGACAGGGTCCCGCCTCGGGTCCCCACGAGCAGTACTTC
CDR3: CASRQGPASGPHEQYF

V: TRBV21-1
size: medium-sized
length: 14
D: .
J: TRBJ1-1
DNA: TGTGCCAGCAGCAATTTGCCCCCCAGCCCTGAAGCTTTCTTT
CDR3: CASSNLPPSPEAFF

V: TRBV29-1
size: .
length: 14
D: TRBD2
J: TRBJ2-1
DNA: TGCAGCGTTCCTAGCGGGGGGGCCTACAATGAGCAGTTCTTC
CDR3: CSVPSGGAYNEQFF

V: TRBV7-8
size: few
length: 13
D: .
J: TRBJ1-6
DNA: TGTGCCAGCAGCTTAGGACGGAATTCACCCCTCCACTTT
CDR3: CASSLGRNSPLHF

V: TRBV7-2
size: many
length: 15
D: TRBD1
J: TRBJ2-1
DNA: TGTGCCAGCAGCCCTCGGACAGGGGGGTACAATGAGCAGTTCTTC
CDR3: CASSPRTGGYNEQFF

V: TRBV20-1
size: .
length: 12
D: .
J: TRBJ2-4
DNA: TGCAGTGCTAGCCGGGATCACAACATTCAGTACTTC
CDR3: CSASRDHNIQYF

V: TRBV7-9
size: once
length: 14
D: .
J: TRBJ2-7
DNA: TGTGCCAGCAGCTCGGGGGGGACAGGTGGCGAGCAGTACTTC
CDR3: CASSSGGTGGEQYF

V: TRBV20-1
size: .
length: 14
D: .
J: TRBJ2-7
DNA: TGCAGTGCCGTGGCCGGATCAGTCTACAATGAGCAGTACTTC
CDR3: CSAVAGSVYNEQYF

V: TRBV7-2
size: .
length: 16
D: TRBD1
J: TRBJ2-5
DNA: TGTGCCGGCAGCACAGTCGGGACAGGGGACCAAGAGACCCAGTACTTC
CDR3: CAGSTVGTGDQETQYF

V: TRBV11-3
size: .
length: 17
D: .
J: TRBJ2-1
DNA: TGTGCCAGCAGCTTAGAATCTGGGGGGACTGTGTACAATGAGCAGTTCTTC
CDR3: CASSLESGGTVYNEQFF

V: TRBV4-2
size: .
length: 16
D: TRBD1
J: TRBJ1-5
DNA: TGTGCCAGCAGCCAAGATGGCAGGGGGCTGGGTCAGCCCCAGCATTTT
CDR3: CASSQDGRGLGQPQHF

V: TRBV7-2
size: .
length: 14
D: .
J: TRBJ2-7
DNA: TGTGCCAGCAGCCTACAGCCCAGCTCCTACGAGCAGTACTTC
CDR3: CASSLQPSSYEQYF

V: TRBV6-6
size: many
length: 15
D: TRBD1
J: TRBJ1-1
DNA: TGTGCCAGCAGTCCGTCGACAGGGAAGTACACTGAAGCTTTCTTT
CDR3: CASSPSTGKYTEAFF

V: TRBV5-5
size: few
length: 14
D: TRBD1
J: TRBJ2-3
DNA: TGTGCCAGCAGGGTGGGACAGATCATCGATACGCAGTATTTT
CDR3: CASRVGQIIDTQYF

V: TRBV29-1
size: once
length: 13
D: .
J: TRBJ2-5
DNA: TGCAGCGTGGAAACTGGGATTCAAGAGACCCAGTACTTC
CDR3: CSVETGIQETQYF

V: TRBV6-2/TRBV6-3
size: .
length: 13
D: .
J: TRBJ2-7
DNA: TGTGCCAGCAGTCACTCGACTAGAAACGAGCAGTACTTC
CDR3: CASSHSTRNEQYF

V: TRBV7-9
size: .
length: 16
D: TRBD2
J: TRBJ2-4
DNA: TGTGCCAGCAGCCCAGTTGGGGAGGGACCCAAAAACATTCAGTACTTC
CDR3: CASSPVGEGPKNIQYF

V: TRBV10-1
size: few
length: 15
D: .
J: TRBJ2-1
DNA: TGCGCCAGCAGTGACTCGACAGGTCCCTACAATGAGCAGTTCTTC
CDR3: CASSDSTGPYNEQFF

V: TRBV20-1
size: few
length: 17
D: TRBD2
J: TRBJ2-3
DNA: TGCAGTGCTAGAGGGCTCGGGCTAGCGGGGGACACAGATACGCAGTATTTT
CDR3: CSARGLGLAGDTDTQYF